This note documents a single T cell receptor beta chain sequence. The donors were healthy bone marrow donors. PCR was performed using 60 Vbeta and 13 Jbeta primers. Clones were sequenced by immunoSEQ multiplex PCR, and TCRdb holds only the in-frame ones, with some missing. The data show some 190,000 clones, with about nine tenths seen just once and 1% to 1.4% held by the top ten. The data stem from a study of cytomegalovirus exposure and HLA in healthy donors. Between the trimmed V and J ends, which lost 4 bases and 1 base, there was a span of 18 bases. The CDR3 consists of 17 residues. CDR1 is SGHNT, CDR2 YYREEE, per germline (reference sequence).

The TCR originated in a boy aged 2 to 10 in good health and CMV-seronegative. V is TRBV5-4 and J is TRBJ2-1, with D perhaps TRBD1 (7 bases). Source material: PBMCs. CDR3 in DNA: TGTGCCAGCAGCCAACCTAGACAGGGAGGATCCTACAATGAGCAGTTCTTC. Amino acids: CASSQPRQGGSYNEQFF.